One T cell receptor (beta chain) is described in this entry. Its cognate antigen is unknown. A much bigger clone sits one base away, suggesting this may be a read error. Between the trimmed V and J ends, which lost 4 bases and 0 bases, there was a span of 10 bases. This CDR3 is built from 14 residues. The V gene's germline CDR1 is DFQATT and CDR2 SNEGSKA (reference sequence). This record comes from a study of lung T cells in sarcoidosis with Löfgren's syndrome. Study-wide background: Sarcoidosis features CD4+ T cell accumulation in bronchoalveolar lavage fluid. Löfgren's syndrome patients were the main repertoire analysis focus.

MiXCR, applied by TCRdb to the reads, yields one record per CDR3 protein. Of about 63,000 distinct CDR3 sequences listed, approximately 22% are singletons. Study conclusions and caveats: Shared TRAV12-1 and TRBV2 CDR3 motifs were reported across several patients. The most expanded V genes in Löfgren's patients were reportedly TRAV12-1 and TRBV2.

Specimen: CD4+ T cells from PBMCs. The receptor was isolated from a human donor with sarcoidosis (Löfgren's syndrome or another form), or a control subject (not recorded which). The chain couples TRBV20-1 to TRBJ1-5; the D is unclear. The CDR3 protein is CSAKVGCSNQPQHF. The CDR3 DNA reads TGCAGTGCTAAGGTGGGCTGTAGCAATCAGCCCCAGCATTTT.